The rows below give T cell receptor beta chains drawn from one sample of a study of cytomegalovirus exposure and HLA in healthy donors. The protocol was immunoSEQ multiplex PCR, while the TCRdb copy is restricted to in-frame clones and leaves out a portion. The sample includes approximately 190,000 clones, about nine tenths of them seen just once. The sample was PBMCs. The receptors originated from a man aged 30 to 39 in good health and CMV-seronegative. Both conserved end residues are part of each CDR3. The D gene is left open where the match is weak. The size entry is marked missing in some rows and otherwise reads once, few, many or a size class.

15	TRBV19	TRBJ2-2	few	TRBD2	TGTGCCTCGACGGGACGGGGACTAGCGGCCGGGGAGCTGTTTTTT	CASTGRGLAAGELFF
14	TRBV18	TRBJ2-5	.	TRBD1	TGTGCCAGCTCCCCCGGGACAGACCAAGAGACCCAGTACTTC	CASSPGTDQETQYF
15	TRBV27	TRBJ1-2	.	TRBD1	TGTGCCAGCAGTTTATCGGTTGGGACAGGATATGGCTACACCTTC	CASSLSVGTGYGYTF
15	TRBV2	TRBJ2-7	.	TRBD2	TGTGCCAGCAGACACCGACTAGCGGGATCGTATGAGCAGTACTTC	CASRHRLAGSYEQYF
15	TRBV5-6	TRBJ1-3	.	.	TGTGCCAGCAGCTCCGCCGGTTTCTCTGGAAACACCATATATTTT	CASSSAGFSGNTIYF
13	TRBV6-5	TRBJ1-5	.	.	TGTGCCAGCAGCTTACAGGGCCTCGGGCCCCAGCATTTT	CASSLQGLGPQHF
16	TRBV5-4	TRBJ2-1	.	TRBD2	TGTGCCAGCAGCCGTGGCACTAGCGGGGGTGGGTATGAGCAGTTCTTC	CASSRGTSGGGYEQFF
13	TRBV10-3	TRBJ1-2	few	.	TGTGCCATCAGTGAGAGAGATTACTATGGCTACACCTTC	CAISERDYYGYTF
14	TRBV9	TRBJ2-5	.	.	TGTGCCAGCAGCGTAGATACAGCCCAAGAGACCCAGTACTTC	CASSVDTAQETQYF
14	TRBV6-6	TRBJ2-7	.	TRBD1	TGTGCCAGCAGCGACAGGGTACTCAGCTACGAGCAGTACTTC	CASSDRVLSYEQYF
11	TRBV20-1	TRBJ2-7	few	TRBD2	TGCAGTGCTAGACTAGCGGCCGAGCAGTACTTC	CSARLAAEQYF
12	TRBV5-4	TRBJ2-7	.	.	TGTGCCAGCAGCCGTGACAGGTACGAGCAGTACTTC	CASSRDRYEQYF